This T cell receptor beta chain was sequenced in a study of blood T cell repertoires in COVID-19. Study-wide background: The analysed material was cDNA or gDNA that came from T cells, B-cell-depleted T cells, or PBMCs.

V lost 6 bases and J 8 bases, leaving 9 bases between the germline ends. The CDR3 contains 10 residues. In germline, CDR1 is GTSNPN, CDR2 SVGIG (reference sequence). How the authors handled the data: Reference gene primer amplification gave nucleated cell count estimates. Generated by immunoSEQ multiplex PCR, the TCRdb table keeps only in-frame clones and is missing some. V, J and clone size derive from that table, while D and trimming were established from the DNA sequence. The sample lists hundreds of thousands of clones; around 87% were seen once. The clonotype comes from a man in his fifties or sixties who had recovered from COVID-19. V gene TRBV30 combines with J gene TRBJ2-3; D unresolved. Material for sequencing was peripheral blood. Here the CDR3 DNA reads TGTGCCTGTGGATCAGTTACGCAGTATTTT. Protein sequence: CACGSVTQYF.